Below, 8 T cell receptor beta chains from the same sample are listed, as sequenced in a study of regulatory T cells in long-lasting Graves disease. Time point denoted: newly diagnosed GD, antithyroid drugs for less than 3 months. Extracted RNA from PBMCs served as the source of the TCR library. Both iRepertoire HTBI primers and Arm-PCR of CDR3 regions were used to build the TCR beta libraries. TCRdb recomputed calls from the multiplex PCR reads with MiXCR, one row per CDR3 protein. The data contain roughly 360,000 distinct CDR3 sequences, 10% to 15% of them singletons. This sample also appeared in a second study, on T cells in Graves' hyperthyroidism and ophthalmopathy.

The specimen comprised peripheral blood mononuclear cells (PBMCs), sampled at new diagnosis, from a patient treated with antithyroid drugs. The receptor source for this set is a woman aged 18-29 years with Graves disease.

In its sample, this clonotype was seen many times. This sequence joins TRBV7-2 and TRBJ2-5, with D perhaps TRBD1 (7 bases). The CDR3 runs 16 residues. V was clipped by 0 bases and J by 2 bases, with 13 bases between them. Germline V gives CDR1 SGHTA, CDR2 FQGNSA. CDR3 loop: CASSLAWRGQQETQYF. The CDR3 nucleotides are TGTGCCAGCAGCTTAGCGTGGAGGGGACAGCAAGAGACCCAGTACTTC.

This clonotype was found many times. The rearrangement joins TRBV6-1 to TRBJ1-2, with D perhaps matching TRBD1 (6 bases). CDR1 is MNHNS and CDR2 is SASEGT in the germline V gene. The CDR3 length is 13 residues. V lost 6 bases to trimming and J lost 2 bases, with 10 bases between them. In DNA form, the CDR3 reads TGTGCCAGCAGAGGACAGCCAAACTATGGCTACACCTTC. This translates into CASRGQPNYGYTF.

Ten or more counts support this clonotype. The chain has TRBV11-2 and TRBJ2-1, with D possibly matching TRBD1 (6 bases). Germline V gives CDR1 SGHAT, CDR2 FQNNGV. The V and J ends lost 5 bases and 8 bases respectively, with 22 bases between them. The CDR3 loop spans 16 amino acids. The CDR3 sequence: CASSAYRVGHVYEQFF. CDR3 DNA sequence: TGTGCCAGCAGCGCATACAGGGTTGGTCATGTTTATGAGCAGTTCTTC.

The V and J genes are TRBV5-1 and TRBJ2-2; possibly TRBD2 for D (6 bases). Germline CDR1 and CDR2: SGHRS and YFSETQ. The V end was cut by 7 bases, the J end by 4 bases, with 14 bases between. CDR3 length: 14 residues. In nucleotides, the CDR3 is TGCGCCAGCCTTGCTGGGGGGAGCACCGGGGAGCTGTTTTTT. Protein product: CASLAGGSTGELFF.

In its sample, this clonotype was seen many times. This chain connects TRBV15 to TRBJ2-1; no firm D call. CDR1 LNHNV and CDR2 YYDKDF come from the germline V gene (reference sequence). CDR3 size: 15 residues. Trimming stripped 2 bases from V and 8 bases from J, with 16 bases between. The CDR3 sequence: CATSRKAPARDEQFF. The CDR3 region has the DNA TGTGCCACCAGCAGAAAGGCTCCTGCGCGTGATGAGCAGTTCTTC.

This clonotype was found many times. This chain connects TRBV25-1 to TRBJ2-2, with 7 bases matching TRBD1. CDR1 is MGHDK, CDR2 SYGVNS, per germline. V was clipped by 3 bases and J by 7 bases; unmatched bases: 14. The CDR3 extends over 17 amino acids. CDR3: CASSEGNFGQAVGELFF. CDR3 DNA: TGTGCCAGCAGTGAGGGGAATTTCGGACAGGCCGTCGGGGAGCTGTTTTTT.

CDR3 sequence: CASSRGTINTGELFF. The CDR3 DNA is TGCGCCAGCAGCAGGGGGACTATCAACACCGGGGAGCTGTTTTTT. This chain links TRBV5-1 with TRBJ2-2, with D tentatively TRBD2 (7 bases). V was cut by 4 bases and J by 2 bases, with 12 bases left in between. In germline, CDR1 is SGHRS, CDR2 YFSETQ. The CDR3 extends over 15 amino acids.

In this sample, this clonotype turned up once. This is likely an artifact of a read error, given a far larger clone one base away. The CDR3 coding sequence is TGTGCCAGCAGGGGACAGGGGGCGTTGGTGACCCAGTACTTC. Its protein is CASRGQGALVTQYF. The chain links TRBV11-2 to TRBJ2-5; 12 bases are shared with TRBD1. V shed 6 bases, J shed 7 bases, and the junction held 6 bases outside the gene matches. CDR3 length: 14 amino acids. CDR1 and CDR2 (germline): SGHAT, FQNNGV.